The T cell receptor beta chain under discussion was sequenced for a study of cytomegalovirus exposure and HLA in healthy donors. About this clone: Its antigen is currently unknown.

Per the germline V gene, CDR1 is SGHRS and CDR2 is YFSETQ. The CDR3 loop spans 15 amino acids. Trimming left V 4 bases short and J 4 bases short, with 14 bases between. Overall study results and limits: The study dropped some indistinguishable V segments, TRBV6-2 and TRBV6-3 among them. A prior analysis recorded that most TCR beta V segments were productive about 87% or about 30% of the time. Roughly uniform depth of sequencing across donors was assumed in presence/absence analyses.

Both 60 Vbeta primers and 13 Jbeta primers went into the PCR. TCRdb's copy holds only in-frame clones and misses some; the assay was immunoSEQ multiplex PCR. The data contain some 180,000 clones, 75% to 90% of them seen just once; the ten biggest clones take up 2% to 2.5%. The chain combines TRBV5-1 with TRBJ1-4, with D unclear. The sequenced material came from PBMCs. The clonotype was recovered from a male donor in good health and CMV-seronegative. CDR3 loop: CASSLRAGVNEKLFF. For the CDR3, the DNA is TGCGCCAGCAGCCTGCGTGCCGGGGTTAATGAAAAACTGTTTTTT.